This T cell receptor (beta chain) comes out of a study of CD4 T cells in relation to SARS-CoV-2 and coronaviruses. Repertoires were generated with immunoSEQ multiplex PCR, while TCRdb's copy carries only in-frame clones and drops some. Of around 25,000 clones listed, approximately 80% are singletons. V was pared by 6 bases and J by 2 bases, with 5 bases of the junction left unmatched. CDR1 and CDR2 (germline): KGHSH, LQKENI. This CDR3 has 15 amino acids. CD4+ T cells from unexposed donors were obtained before the COVID-19 pandemic (2011-2018). Isolation of CD4+ T cells took place after approximately eleven days in culture. Note on this clone: The antigen is undetermined.

Sequencing was done on a sample of CD4+ T cells from PBMCs, cultured in vitro. The clonotype originates from a human donor in good health. J is TRBJ2-7 and V is TRBV18; TRBD2 aligns across 12 bases. The CDR3 sequence is CASSLLAGGPYEQYF. The CDR3 nucleotides are TGTGCCAGCTCGCTTCTAGCGGGAGGGCCCTACGAGCAGTACTTC.